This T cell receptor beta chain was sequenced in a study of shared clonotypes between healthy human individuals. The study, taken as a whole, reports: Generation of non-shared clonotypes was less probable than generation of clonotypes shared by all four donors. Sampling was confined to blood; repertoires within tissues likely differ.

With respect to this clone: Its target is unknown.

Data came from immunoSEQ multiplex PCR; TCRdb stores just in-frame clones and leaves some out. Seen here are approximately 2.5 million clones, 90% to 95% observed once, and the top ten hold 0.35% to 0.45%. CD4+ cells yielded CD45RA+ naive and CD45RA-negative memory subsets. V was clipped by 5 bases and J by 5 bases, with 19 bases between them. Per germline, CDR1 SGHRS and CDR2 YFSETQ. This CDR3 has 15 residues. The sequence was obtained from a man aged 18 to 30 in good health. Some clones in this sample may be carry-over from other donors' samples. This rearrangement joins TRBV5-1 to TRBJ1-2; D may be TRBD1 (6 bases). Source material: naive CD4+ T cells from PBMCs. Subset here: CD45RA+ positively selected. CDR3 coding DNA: TGCGCCAGCAGACCCGAGACAGGAGCCTTTTATGGCTACACCTTC. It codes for CASRPETGAFYGYTF.